This TCR beta chain was obtained from a study of blood T cell repertoires in COVID-19. Looking at the study overall: T cells, B-cell-depleted T cells, or PBMCs supplied cDNA or gDNA.

Each participant's cohort was designated according to participant-reported clinical history. V shed 4 bases and J shed 5 bases, with 10 bases lying between them. The CDR3 extends over 14 amino acids. The germline V gene has CDR1 KGHDR and CDR2 SFDVKD. Sequencing was performed with immunoSEQ multiplex PCR; in TCRdb, only in-frame clones are kept and a portion is missing. Of 150,000 or so clones listed, approximately 87% are singletons. This rearrangement joins TRBV24-1 to TRBJ2-2; a weak D match, TRBD1 (6 bases). The receptor's source is a woman in her forties or fifties who had recovered from COVID-19. The specimen sequenced was PBMCs or T cells enriched from blood (not recorded which). This CDR3 reads CATSDRGKTGELFF. CDR3 in DNA: TGTGCCACCAGTGACAGGGGAAAAACCGGGGAGCTGTTTTTT.